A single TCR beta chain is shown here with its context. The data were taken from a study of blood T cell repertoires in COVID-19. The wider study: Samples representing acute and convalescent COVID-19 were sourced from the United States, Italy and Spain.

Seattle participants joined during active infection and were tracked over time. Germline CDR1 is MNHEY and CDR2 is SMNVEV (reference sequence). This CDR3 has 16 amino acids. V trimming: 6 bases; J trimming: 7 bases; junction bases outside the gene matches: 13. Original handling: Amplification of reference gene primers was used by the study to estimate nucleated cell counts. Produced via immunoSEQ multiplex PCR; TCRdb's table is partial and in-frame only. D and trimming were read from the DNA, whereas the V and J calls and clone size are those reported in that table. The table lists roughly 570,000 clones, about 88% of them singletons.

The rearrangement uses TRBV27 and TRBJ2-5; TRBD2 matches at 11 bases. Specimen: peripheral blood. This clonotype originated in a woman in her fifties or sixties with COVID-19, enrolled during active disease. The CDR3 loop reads CASSQGLAGGLGTQYF. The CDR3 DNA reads TGTGCCAGCAGCCAGGGGCTAGCGGGGGGCCTTGGGACCCAGTACTTC.